These T cell receptor beta chains were read from a single sample in a study of shared clonotypes between healthy human individuals. The table came from immunoSEQ multiplex PCR; TCRdb's copy has only in-frame clones and leaves some out. The sample carries some 2,000,000 clones, roughly 96% recorded once. The sample consisted of naive CD4+ T cells sorted from blood. The origin of the receptors is a man between 18 and 29 years old in good health. Each CDR3 is given with its conserved first and last residue. Not every row has a clone size; where given, it reads once, few, many or a size class.

clone size	CDR3 length	J gene	V gene	CDR3 protein
NA	16	TRBJ2-7	TRBV18	CASSPLSGTGFNEQYF
NA	13	TRBJ1-2	TRBV5-4	CASSLLTKNGYTF
NA	16	TRBJ1-2	TRBV18	CASSQTGLPTNYGYTF
NA	11	TRBJ2-1	TRBV20-1	CSAGRGDEQFF
once	16	TRBJ1-1	TRBV27	CASRNDRALMNTEAFF
NA	17	TRBJ2-7	TRBV7-8	CASSPPVGGKSSYEQYF
NA	17	TRBJ2-5	TRBV7-2	CASSLVGQARSKETQYF
NA	15	TRBJ1-4	TRBV4-1	CASSQESQLNQKLFF
NA	16	TRBJ2-1	TRBV2	CASARRGASSYNEQFF
NA	16	TRBJ1-5	TRBV18	CASSPAGSGGNQPQHF
once	17	TRBJ2-2	TRBV27	CASTSPEPGANTGELFF
NA	10	TRBJ1-1	TRBV5-1	CASSTVEAFF
NA	15	TRBJ1-2	TRBV28	CASTPGGGPTGGYTF
NA	13	TRBJ2-5	TRBV10-3	CATQLAPQETQYF
NA	15	TRBJ2-7	TRBV7-2	CASSTRDRVLYEQYF
NA	17	TRBJ1-6	TRBV7-8	CASSLDNPGQTYSPLHF
NA	15	TRBJ1-1	TRBV4-2	CASSPAGVSNTEAFF
few	15	TRBJ1-5	TRBV30	CAWKGQGYSNQPQHF
NA	17	TRBJ1-2	TRBV7-9	CASSLYRGAVKNYGYTF
NA	13	TRBJ1-2	TRBV27	CASSAGEARGYTF
NA	15	TRBJ1-1	TRBV5-1	CASSSPTGGRTEAFF
NA	17	TRBJ2-2	TRBV5-4	CASSLGAKIANTGELFF
once	13	TRBJ2-7	TRBV28	CASRDPVTRREYF
NA	14	TRBJ2-5	TRBV5-4	CASTFEGFEETQYF
NA	15	TRBJ2-5	TRBV6-5	CASSYEFGAQETQYF
NA	14	TRBJ2-7	TRBV6-5	CASSSERPPYEQYF
NA	17	TRBJ2-5	TRBV5-6	CASSLRSTAQDRKTQYF
NA	16	TRBJ2-3	TRBV27	CASSVGVAGVVGTQYF
NA	13	TRBJ2-7	TRBV7-2	CASSPDGFGEQYF
NA	14	TRBJ2-7	TRBV10-3	CAISEGAGSHEQYF
NA	16	TRBJ1-5	TRBV28	CASSLRDILGNQPQHF
NA	14	TRBJ1-1	TRBV7-2	CASSLGFPNTEAFF
NA	13	TRBJ2-3	TRBV5-1	CASSLKWGEAQYF
NA	12	TRBJ2-5	TRBV5-6	CASSSAAETQYF
NA	10	TRBJ1-6	TRBV27	CASGNSPLHF
few	15	TRBJ1-5	TRBV5-1	CASSLEGAGNQPQHF
NA	15	TRBJ1-4	TRBV7-8	CASSFSSGTNEKLFF
NA	16	TRBJ1-1	TRBV4-1	CASSQEPTGAETEAFF
NA	14	TRBJ1-4	TRBV6-5	CASRDSTTNEKLFF
NA	13	TRBJ1-2	TRBV5-1	CASSHGQGRGYTF
NA	15	TRBJ2-3	TRBV5-1	CASSWGQGATDTQYF
NA	16	TRBJ1-1	TRBV11-1	CASSLDGQGRNTEAFF
once	14	TRBJ1-3	TRBV6-5	CASSNTGTGNTIYF
once	16	TRBJ1-4	TRBV5-1	CASSLGPSATNEKLFF
NA	17	TRBJ2-7	TRBV19	CASSGTSGGASSYEQYF
once	13	TRBJ2-7	TRBV29-1	CSVVQRNAYEQYF
once	13	TRBJ2-5	TRBV27	CASSFGTRETQYF
NA	16	TRBJ2-3	TRBV18	CASSPPVAGGTDTQYF